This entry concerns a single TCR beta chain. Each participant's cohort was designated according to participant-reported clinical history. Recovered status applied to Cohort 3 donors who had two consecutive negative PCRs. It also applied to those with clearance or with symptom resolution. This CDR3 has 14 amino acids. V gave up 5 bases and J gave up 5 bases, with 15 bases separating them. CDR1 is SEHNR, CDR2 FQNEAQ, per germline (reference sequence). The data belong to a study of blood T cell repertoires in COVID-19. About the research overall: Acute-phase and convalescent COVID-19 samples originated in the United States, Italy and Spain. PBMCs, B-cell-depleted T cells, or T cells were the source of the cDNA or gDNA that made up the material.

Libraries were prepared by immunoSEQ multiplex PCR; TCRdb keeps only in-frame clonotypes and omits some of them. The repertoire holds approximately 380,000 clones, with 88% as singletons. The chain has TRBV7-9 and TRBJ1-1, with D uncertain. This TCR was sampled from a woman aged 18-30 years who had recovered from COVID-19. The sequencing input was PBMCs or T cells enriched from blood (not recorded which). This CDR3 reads CASSPRASATEAFF. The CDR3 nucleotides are TGTGCCAGCAGCCCACGGGCTAGCGCAACTGAAGCTTTCTTT.